The clone carrying this T cell receptor beta chain was observed a handful of times. As yet, its antigen is unknown. MiXCR, applied by TCRdb to the 5' RACE reads, yields one record per CDR3 protein. This sample has some 800,000 distinct CDR3 sequences, with about an eighth found just once. This sample was included in a study of CD8 T cells in ankylosing spondylitis. The CDR3 is 13 amino acids. Germline V gene lookup returns CDR1 MNHNS and CDR2 SASEGT. Unmatched junction bases numbered 5, after V lost 6 bases and J lost 7 bases. General study findings and limits: The study identified a TCR beta motif of about eight highly homologous variants that appeared characteristic of ankylosing spondylitis blood. Disease-linked clones bore a CD8+ phenotype and were relatively rare in peripheral blood. Before this, some motif variants had been reported in reactive arthritis synovial fluid and blood.

The sample taken for sequencing was blood, either unsorted or a sorted T cell fraction (not recorded which). The chain is built from TRBV6-1 and TRBJ1-5, with TRBD1 identical over 8 bases. The receptor's source is a male donor with ankylosing spondylitis. CDR3 residues: CASSPDRGQPQHF. The CDR3 nucleotides read TGTGCCAGCAGCCCAGACAGGGGCCAGCCCCAGCATTTT.